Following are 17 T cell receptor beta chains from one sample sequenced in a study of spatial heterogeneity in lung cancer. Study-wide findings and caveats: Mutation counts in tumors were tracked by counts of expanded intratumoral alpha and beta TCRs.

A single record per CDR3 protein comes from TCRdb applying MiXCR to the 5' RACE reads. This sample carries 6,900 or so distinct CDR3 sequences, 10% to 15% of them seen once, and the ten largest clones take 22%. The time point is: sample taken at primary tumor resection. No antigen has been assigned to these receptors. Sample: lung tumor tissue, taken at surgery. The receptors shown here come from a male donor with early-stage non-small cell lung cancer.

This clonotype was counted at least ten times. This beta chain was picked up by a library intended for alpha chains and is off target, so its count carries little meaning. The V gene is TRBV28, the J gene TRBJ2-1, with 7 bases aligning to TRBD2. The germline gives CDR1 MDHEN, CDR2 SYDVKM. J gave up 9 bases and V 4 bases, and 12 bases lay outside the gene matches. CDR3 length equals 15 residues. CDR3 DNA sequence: TGTGCCAGCAGTTCCTTCGCGGGAGCTTTCGGTGAGCAGTTCTTC. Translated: CASSSFAGAFGEQFF.

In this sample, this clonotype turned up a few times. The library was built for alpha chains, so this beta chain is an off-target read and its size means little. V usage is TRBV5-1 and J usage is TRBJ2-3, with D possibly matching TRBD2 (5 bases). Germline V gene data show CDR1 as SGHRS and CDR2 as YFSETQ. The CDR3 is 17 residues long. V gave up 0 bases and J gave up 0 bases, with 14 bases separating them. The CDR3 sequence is CASSLDSGNPSTDTQYF. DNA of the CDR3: TGCGCCAGCAGCTTGGACAGCGGAAACCCTAGCACAGATACGCAGTATTTT.

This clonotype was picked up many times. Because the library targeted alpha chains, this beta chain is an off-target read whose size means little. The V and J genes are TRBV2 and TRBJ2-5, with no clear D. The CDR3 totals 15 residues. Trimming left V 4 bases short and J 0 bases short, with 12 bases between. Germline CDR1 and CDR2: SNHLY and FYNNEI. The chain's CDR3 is CASSAEAQYQETQYF. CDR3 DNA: TGTGCCAGCAGTGCCGAGGCACAGTACCAAGAGACCCAGTACTTC. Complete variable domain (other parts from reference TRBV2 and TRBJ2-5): EPEVTQTPSHQVTQMGQEVILRCVPISNHLYFYWYRQILGQKVEFLVSFYNNEISEKSEIFDDQFSVERPDGSNFTLKIRSTKLEDSAMYFCASSAEAQYQETQYFGPGTRLLVL.

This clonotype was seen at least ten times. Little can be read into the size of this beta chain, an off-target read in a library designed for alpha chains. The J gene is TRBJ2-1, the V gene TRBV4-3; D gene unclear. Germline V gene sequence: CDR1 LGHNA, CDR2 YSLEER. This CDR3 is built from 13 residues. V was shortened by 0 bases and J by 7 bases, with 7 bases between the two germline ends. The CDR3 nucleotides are TGCGCCAGCAGCCAAGAGGCCGAGAATGAGCAGTTCTTC. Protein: CASSQEAENEQFF.

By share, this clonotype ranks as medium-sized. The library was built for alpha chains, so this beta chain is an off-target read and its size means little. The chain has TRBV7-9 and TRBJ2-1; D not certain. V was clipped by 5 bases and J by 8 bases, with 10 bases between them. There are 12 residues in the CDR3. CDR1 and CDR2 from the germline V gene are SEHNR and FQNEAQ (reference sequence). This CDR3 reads CASSRRGYEQFF. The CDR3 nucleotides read TGTGCCAGCAGCCGCAGAGGTTATGAGCAGTTCTTC.

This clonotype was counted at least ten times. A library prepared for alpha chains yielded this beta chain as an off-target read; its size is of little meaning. Here the CDR3 reads CASSFGAPMNTEAFF. The CDR3 DNA follows: TGTGCCAGCAGTTTCGGTGCTCCCATGAACACTGAAGCTTTCTTT. V and J are TRBV6-5 and TRBJ1-1; D remains ambiguous. This CDR3 is 15 amino acids long. Trimming removed 4 bases at V and 0 bases at J, with 12 bases between. Germline loops: CDR1 MNHEY, CDR2 SVGAGI.

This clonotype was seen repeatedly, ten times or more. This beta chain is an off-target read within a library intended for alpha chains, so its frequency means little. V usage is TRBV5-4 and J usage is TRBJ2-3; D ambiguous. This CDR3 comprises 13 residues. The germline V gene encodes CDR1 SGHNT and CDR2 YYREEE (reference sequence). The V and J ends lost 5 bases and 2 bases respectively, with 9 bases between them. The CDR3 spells CASRVQFTDTQYF. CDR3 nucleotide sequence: TGTGCCAGCAGAGTCCAATTCACAGATACGCAGTATTTT.

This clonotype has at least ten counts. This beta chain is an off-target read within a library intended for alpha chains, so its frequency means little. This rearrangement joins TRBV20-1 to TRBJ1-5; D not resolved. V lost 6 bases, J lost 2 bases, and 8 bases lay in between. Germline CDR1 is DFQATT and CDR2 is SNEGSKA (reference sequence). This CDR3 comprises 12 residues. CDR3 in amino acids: CSAQRGNQPQHF. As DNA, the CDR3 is TGCAGTGCCCAAAGGGGCAATCAGCCCCAGCATTTT.

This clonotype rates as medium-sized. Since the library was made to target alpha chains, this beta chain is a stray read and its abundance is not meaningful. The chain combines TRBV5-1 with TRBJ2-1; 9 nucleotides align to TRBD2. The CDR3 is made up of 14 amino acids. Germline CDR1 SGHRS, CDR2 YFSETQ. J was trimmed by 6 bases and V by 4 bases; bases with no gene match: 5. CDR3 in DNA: TGCGCCAGCAGCCCGGGACTAGCTCTCAATGAGCAGTTCTTC. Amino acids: CASSPGLALNEQFF.

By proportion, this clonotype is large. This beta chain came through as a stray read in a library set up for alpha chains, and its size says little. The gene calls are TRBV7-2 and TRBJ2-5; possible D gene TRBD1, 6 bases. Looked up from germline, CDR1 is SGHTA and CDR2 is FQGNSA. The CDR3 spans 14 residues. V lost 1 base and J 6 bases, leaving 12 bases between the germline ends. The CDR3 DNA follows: TGTGCCAGCAGCTTAGTACAGGGATATCAGACCCAGTACTTC. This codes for CASSLVQGYQTQYF.

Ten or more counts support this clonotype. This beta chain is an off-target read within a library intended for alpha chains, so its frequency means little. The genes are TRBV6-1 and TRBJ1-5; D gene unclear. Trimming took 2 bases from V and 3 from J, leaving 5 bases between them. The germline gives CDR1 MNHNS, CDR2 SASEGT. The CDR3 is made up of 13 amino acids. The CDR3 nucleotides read TGTGCCAGCAGTGAACGGGTCAATCAGCCCCAGCATTTT. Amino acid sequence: CASSERVNQPQHF.

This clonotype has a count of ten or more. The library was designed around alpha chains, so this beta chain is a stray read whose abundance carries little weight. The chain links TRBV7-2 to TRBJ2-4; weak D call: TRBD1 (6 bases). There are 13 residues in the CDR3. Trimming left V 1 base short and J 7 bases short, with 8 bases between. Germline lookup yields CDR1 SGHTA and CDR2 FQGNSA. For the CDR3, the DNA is TGTGCCAGCAGCTTAGAACAGGGCAACATTCAGTACTTC. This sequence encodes CASSLEQGNIQYF.

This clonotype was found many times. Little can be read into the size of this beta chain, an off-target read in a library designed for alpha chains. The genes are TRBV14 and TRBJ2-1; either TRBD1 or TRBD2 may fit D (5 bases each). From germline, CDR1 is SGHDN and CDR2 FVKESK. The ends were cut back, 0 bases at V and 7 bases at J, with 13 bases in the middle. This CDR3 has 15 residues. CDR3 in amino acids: CASSQDRDLRNEQFF. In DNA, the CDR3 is TGTGCCAGCAGCCAAGACAGGGACCTAAGGAATGAGCAGTTCTTC.

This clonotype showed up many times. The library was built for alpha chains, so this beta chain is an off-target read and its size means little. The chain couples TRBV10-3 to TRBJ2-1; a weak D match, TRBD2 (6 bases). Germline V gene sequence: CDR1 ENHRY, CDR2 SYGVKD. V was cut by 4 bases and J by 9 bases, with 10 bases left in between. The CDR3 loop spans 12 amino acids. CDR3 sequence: CAISVASAEQFF. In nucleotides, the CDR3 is TGTGCCATCAGTGTGGCTAGCGCTGAGCAGTTCTTC.

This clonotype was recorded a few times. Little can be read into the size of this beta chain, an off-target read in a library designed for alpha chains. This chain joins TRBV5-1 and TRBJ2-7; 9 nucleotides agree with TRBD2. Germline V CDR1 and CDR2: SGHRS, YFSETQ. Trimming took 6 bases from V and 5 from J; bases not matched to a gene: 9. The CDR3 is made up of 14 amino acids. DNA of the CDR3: TGCGCCAGCACCCAACTTAGCGGGAGCGACGAGCAGTACTTC. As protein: CASTQLSGSDEQYF.

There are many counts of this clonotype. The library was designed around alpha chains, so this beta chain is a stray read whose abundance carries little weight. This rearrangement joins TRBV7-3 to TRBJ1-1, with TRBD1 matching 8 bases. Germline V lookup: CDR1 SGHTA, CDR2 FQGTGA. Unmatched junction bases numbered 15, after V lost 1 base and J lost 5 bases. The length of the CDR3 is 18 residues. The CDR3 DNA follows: TGTGCCAGCAGCTTAATGGCAGGGGGCTCAGGACAAGGGACTGAAGCTTTCTTT. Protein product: CASSLMAGGSGQGTEAFF.

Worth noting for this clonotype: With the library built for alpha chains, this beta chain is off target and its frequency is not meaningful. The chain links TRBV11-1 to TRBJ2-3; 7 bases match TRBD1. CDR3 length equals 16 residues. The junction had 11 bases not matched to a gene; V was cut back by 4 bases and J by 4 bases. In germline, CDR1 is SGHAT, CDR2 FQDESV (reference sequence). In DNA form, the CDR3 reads TGTGCCAGCAGCTCCCGGACAGGCCCGAACGCAGATACGCAGTATTTT. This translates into CASSSRTGPNADTQYF.